A single sample is the source of the 21 T cell receptor beta chains below, sequenced in a study of low-dose radiotherapy and immunotherapy resistance in tumors. TRAV and TRBV primers primed cDNA for both TCRalpha and TCRbeta. Over roughly 19 PCR cycles, TCRs were amplified from a constant-region primer and V-primer adapter. TCRdb reanalysed the reads using MiXCR and keeps one entry per CDR3 protein. The table records about 100,000 distinct CDR3 sequences, 20% to 25% of them present only once. As to time point: after trial treatment. Treatment reported: LDRT plus nivolumab, ipilimumab, low-dose cyclophosphamide and aspirin (RACIN trial). The input for sequencing was PBMCs, taken after low-dose radiotherapy plus immunotherapy. The receptors derive from a male donor with prostate cancer.

This clonotype was picked up many times. The chain has TRBV4-2 and TRBJ1-3, with D possibly matching TRBD1 (5 bases). The V gene lost 2 bases and the J gene lost 4 bases, with 15 bases spanning the gap. Per the germline V gene, CDR1 is LGHNA and CDR2 is YNFKEQ. The CDR3 is made up of 16 amino acids. CDR3 DNA: TGTGCCAGCAGCCAAAACGCCGGGGGTGAAGGAAACACCATATATTTT. It specifies CASSQNAGGEGNTIYF.

This clonotype was observed at least ten times. The chain recombines TRBV7-9 with TRBJ2-1, with D possibly being TRBD1 or TRBD2 (6 bases each). Per the germline V gene, CDR1 is SEHNR and CDR2 is FQNEAQ (reference sequence). The length of the CDR3 is 14 residues. V shed 5 bases and J shed 6 bases, with 14 bases lying between them. The CDR3 loop is CASSPQGLGNEQFF. The CDR3 nucleotides are TGTGCCAGCAGCCCACAGGGACTTGGCAATGAGCAGTTCTTC. Together with reference TRBV7-9 and TRBJ2-1, the CDR3 gives the full variable domain: DTGVSQNPRHKITKRGQNVTFRCDPISEHNRLYWYRQTLGQGPEFLTYFQNEAQLEKSRLLSDRFSAERPKGSFSTLEIQRTEQGDSAMYLCASSPQGLGNEQFFGPGTRLTVL.

The rearrangement links TRBV6-5 to TRBJ2-5; 7 bases are a match to TRBD1. Trimming cost V 7 bases and J 2 bases; bases outside gene matches: 19. Germline V gene lookup returns CDR1 MNHEY and CDR2 SVGAGI. CDR3 length equals 18 residues. CDR3 sequence (DNA): TGTGCCAGCACCCCCGGGTGGGTGGGGACAGCCTCTCAAGAGACCCAGTACTTC. This translates into CASTPGWVGTASQETQYF.

Concerning this clonotype itself: A read error likely explains this, since a far larger clone differs by one base. The CDR3 loop is CASCDEGYSNQPQHF. The DNA of the CDR3 is TGTGCCAGCTGTGATGAGGGTTATAGCAATCAGCCCCAGCATTTT. The genes are TRBV6-8 and TRBJ1-5; no reliable D call. There are 15 residues in the CDR3. Trimming stripped 8 bases from V and 0 bases from J, with 14 bases between. Germline CDR1 reads MNHGY; CDR2 reads SAAAGT.

This clonotype was found many times. This sequence joins TRBV6-5 and TRBJ2-7; TRBD2 matches 8 bases. With V trimmed by 5 bases and J by 5 bases, 5 bases remained unmatched. The germline V gene has CDR1 MNHEY and CDR2 SVGAGI. The CDR3 length is 13 residues. The CDR3: CASSTGGVNEQYF. The CDR3 region has the DNA TGTGCCAGCAGTACGGGGGGGGTCAACGAGCAGTACTTC.

This clonotype was picked up many times. This chain joins TRBV19 and TRBJ1-5; unclear D gene. Germline V lookup: CDR1 LNHDA, CDR2 SQIVND (reference sequence). The CDR3 loop spans 12 amino acids. The V and J ends lost 7 bases and 4 bases respectively, with 8 bases between them. The CDR3 sequence is CASTRGNQPQHF. In DNA, the CDR3 is TGTGCCAGTACTCGCGGGAATCAGCCCCAGCATTTT.

This clonotype was recorded many times. The chain links TRBV7-9 to TRBJ2-3; unclear D gene. The germline V gene has CDR1 SEHNR and CDR2 FQNEAQ (reference sequence). There are 12 residues in the CDR3. With 5 bases removed from V and 6 bases from J, the gap between germline ends came to 9 bases. The CDR3 loop is CASSQAGDTQYF. DNA of the CDR3: TGTGCCAGCAGCCAGGCCGGGGATACGCAGTATTTT.

This clonotype has more than one count but fewer than ten. The CDR3 coding sequence is TGTGCCAGCAGCTTAGTCCCTAGCGGGGGCACAGATACGCAGTATTTT. This encodes CASSLVPSGGTDTQYF. The V call is TRBV7-2, the J call TRBJ2-3; 9 bases match TRBD2. V shed 1 base and J 1 base; nucleotides not matched to a gene: 3. From germline, CDR1 is SGHTA and CDR2 FQGNSA. The length of the CDR3 is 16 residues.

The V call is TRBV6-2 or TRBV6-3, the J call TRBJ2-1, with 7 bases fitting TRBD2. Germline V CDR1 and CDR2: MNHEY, SVGEGT. Losses at the gene ends were 5 bases for V and 0 bases for J; bases not matched to a gene: 4. CDR3 size: 15 residues. The CDR3 spells CASSATSHSYNEQFF. The CDR3 nucleotides are TGTGCCAGCAGTGCGACTAGCCACTCCTACAATGAGCAGTTCTTC.

This clonotype was detected many times. V and J are TRBV29-1 and TRBJ1-2; weak D call: TRBD1 (6 bases). The germline V gene has CDR1 SQVTM and CDR2 ANQGSEA. Between the trimmed V and J ends, which lost 0 bases and 6 bases, there was a span of 11 bases. The CDR3 spans 13 residues. CDR3 coding DNA: TGCAGCGTTGAAGATCCGGGGGGCGATGGCTACACCTTC. It translates to CSVEDPGGDGYTF.

This clonotype was seen ten or more times. The chain uses TRBV4-2 and TRBJ2-6, with D unclear. Trimming took 1 base from V and 0 from J, leaving 10 bases between them. Germline CDR1 and CDR2: LGHNA and YNFKEQ. CDR3 length: 17 residues. CDR3 in DNA: TGTGCCAGCAGCCAAGTTCCAATCAACTCTGGGGCCAACGTCCTGACTTTC. Protein: CASSQVPINSGANVLTF.

The table lists this clonotype with many counts. The chain links TRBV20-1 to TRBJ2-7; D call uncertain. There are 13 residues in the CDR3. V lost 4 bases, J lost 0 bases, and 10 bases lay in between. The germline gives CDR1 DFQATT, CDR2 SNEGSKA (reference sequence). CDR3 amino acids: CSAKASFSYEQYF. Written as DNA, the CDR3 is TGCAGTGCTAAGGCCAGCTTCTCCTACGAGCAGTACTTC.

This clonotype was observed many times. The chain uses TRBV2 and TRBJ2-2; D possibly uses TRBD1 or TRBD2 (5 bases each). The germline V gene encodes CDR1 SNHLY and CDR2 FYNNEI. The V and J ends lost 1 base and 7 bases respectively, with 16 bases between them. The CDR3 is 16 amino acids. In nucleotides, the CDR3 is TGTGCCAGCAGTGAAGGAGGGGACCAGCGCTACGGGGAGCTGTTTTTT. It yields the protein CASSEGGDQRYGELFF.

This clonotype was picked up many times. V and J are TRBV6-6 and TRBJ2-1; TRBD1 matches at 10 bases. Germline CDR1 and CDR2: MNHNY and SVGAGI (reference sequence). J was trimmed by 8 bases and V by 8 bases; bases with no gene match: 6. This CDR3 spans 13 amino acids. CDR3 coding DNA: TGTGCCAGCGGCCGGGACAGGGGCCATGAGCAGTTCTTC. Amino acid sequence: CASGRDRGHEQFF.

This clonotype was counted many times. The V call is TRBV19, the J call TRBJ2-7; 7 bases line up with TRBD1. CDR1 is LNHDA, CDR2 SQIVND, per germline (reference sequence). V shed 6 bases and J 7 bases; nucleotides not matched to a gene: 9. This CDR3 is built from 13 residues. CDR3 in amino acids: CASSTGVSQEQYF. The CDR3, as DNA: TGTGCCAGTAGCACAGGGGTAAGTCAGGAGCAGTACTTC.

This clonotype has ten or more counts. J is TRBJ2-4 and V is TRBV20-1, with 14 positions matching TRBD2. The CDR3 sequence is 19 residues long. V trimming: 6 bases; J trimming: 5 bases; junction bases outside the gene matches: 18. Per germline, CDR1 DFQATT and CDR2 SNEGSKA (reference sequence). CDR3 amino acids: CSADSGTSGGLIMENIQYF. The CDR3 DNA follows: TGCAGTGCCGATTCCGGGACTAGCGGGGGCCTAATTATGGAAAACATTCAGTACTTC.

The chain links TRBV25-1 to TRBJ1-6; a possible D gene is TRBD1 (5 bases). The CDR3 consists of 15 residues. The germline CDR1 and CDR2 sequences are MGHDK and SYGVNS. V lost 4 bases to trimming and J lost 5 bases, with 12 bases between them. CDR3 protein: CASSGTQGNNSPLHF. The CDR3 DNA is TGTGCCAGCAGTGGGACCCAGGGAAATAATTCACCCCTCCACTTT. The variable domain in full, with the rest retrieved from reference TRBV25-1 and TRBJ1-6, is EADIYQTPRYLVIGTGKKITLECSQTMGHDKMYWYQQDPGMELHLIHYSYGVNSTEKGDLSSESTVSRIRTEHFPLTLESARPSHTSQYLCASSGTQGNNSPLHFGNGTRLTVT.

This clonotype has ten or more counts. The CDR3 DNA follows: TGTGCCAGCAGCTTAGAGGGGGCATTGGGTAGAGAGACCCAGTACTTC. This gives the protein CASSLEGALGRETQYF. The V gene is TRBV7-2, the J gene TRBJ2-5, with TRBD1 matching over 7 bases. Germline assignment: CDR1 SGHTA and CDR2 FQGNSA. CDR3 length: 16 amino acids. Unmatched junction bases numbered 9, after V lost 1 base and J lost 4 bases.

This clonotype was detected a few times. J is TRBJ1-1 and V is TRBV20-1; D might be TRBD1 (6 bases). CDR1 is DFQATT, CDR2 SNEGSKA, per germline (reference sequence). CDR3 length equals 13 residues. Trimming shortened V by 5 bases and J by 1 base, and 11 bases separated the two germline ends. CDR3 bases: TGCAGTGCTTTCAGGGGCTGGAACACTGAAGCTTTCTTT. Its translation is CSAFRGWNTEAFF.

There are many counts of this clonotype. The gene calls are TRBV12-3 or TRBV12-4 and TRBJ2-4, with TRBD1 matching over 7 bases. The J segment lost 3 bases and the V segment lost 6 bases, leaving 8 bases of the junction unmatched. The CDR3 covers 15 residues. The CDR3 DNA reads TGTGCCAGCAGCCAATATAGGGACAGCAAAAACATTCAGTACTTC. This sequence encodes CASSQYRDSKNIQYF.

This clonotype was observed many times. The V gene is TRBV12-5, the J gene TRBJ2-5; TRBD1 is a possible D gene (6 bases). Per germline, CDR1 LGHNT and CDR2 FRNRAP. The CDR3 length is 13 residues. V was cut by 6 bases and J by 5 bases, with 13 bases left in between. CDR3 sequence reads: CASGSRGAETQYF. The CDR3 bases are TGTGCTAGTGGATCCAGGGGCGCGGAGACCCAGTACTTC.